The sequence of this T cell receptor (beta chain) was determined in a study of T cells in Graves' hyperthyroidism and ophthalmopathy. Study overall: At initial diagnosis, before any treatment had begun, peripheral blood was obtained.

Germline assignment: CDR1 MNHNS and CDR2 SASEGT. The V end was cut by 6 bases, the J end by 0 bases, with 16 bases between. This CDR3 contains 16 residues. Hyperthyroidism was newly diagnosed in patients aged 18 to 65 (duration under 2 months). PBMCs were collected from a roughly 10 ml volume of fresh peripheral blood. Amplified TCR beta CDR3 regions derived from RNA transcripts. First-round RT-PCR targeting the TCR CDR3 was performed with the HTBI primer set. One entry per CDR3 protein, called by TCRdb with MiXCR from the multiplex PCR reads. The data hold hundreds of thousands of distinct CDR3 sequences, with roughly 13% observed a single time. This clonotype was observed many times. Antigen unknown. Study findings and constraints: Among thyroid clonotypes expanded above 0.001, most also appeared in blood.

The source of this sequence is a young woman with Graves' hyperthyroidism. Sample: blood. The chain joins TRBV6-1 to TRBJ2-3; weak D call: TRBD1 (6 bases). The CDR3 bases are TGTGCCAGCAGCCAGGGGCGACCGACTAGCACAGATACGCAGTATTTT. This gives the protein CASSQGRPTSTDTQYF.